This T cell receptor beta chain was obtained from a study of T-cell reconstitution after alpha-beta-depleted transplantation in children. The table lists this clonotype with a few counts. Its antigen is unidentified. General study findings and limits: Fresh T-cell production supplied most of the T-cell counts and diversity seen one year after transplant. At around two months after transplant, the alpha-beta T cells were reportedly derived from several hundred expanded clones that came from non-depleted graft cells. Recipient T cells and thymic progenitors that survived gave rise to the high TCRbeta diversity observed at day 60 in some patients.

The CDR3 length is 16 residues. Losses at the gene ends were 2 bases for V and 8 bases for J; bases not matched to a gene: 14. Using unique molecular identifiers, the investigators prepared the TCRbeta library. TCRdb re-called the PCR reads through MiXCR, storing one row per CDR3 protein. This table has around 420,000 distinct CDR3 sequences, around 15% appearing once. The TCR was taken from a boy under two years old who had a stem cell transplant for Wiskott-Aldrich syndrome, so the T cells may come from the graft donor. The chain combines TRBV12-3 or TRBV12-4 with TRBJ1-1; 7 bases agree with TRBD1. The starting material was PBMCs, mostly from graft donor cells, obtained 360 days after TCRalphabeta/CD19-depleted stem cell transplant. The CDR3 loop is CASSLPRQGSSREAFF. The CDR3 DNA is TGTGCCAGCAGTTTACCCCGACAGGGATCTAGTAGGGAAGCTTTCTTT.